A selection of T cell receptor beta chains follows, all from one sample in a study of patients and donors after allogeneic stem cell transplantation. In TCRdb, the RT-PCR reads were re-called with MiXCR into one record per CDR3 protein. There are hundreds of thousands of distinct CDR3 sequences in the sample; around 15% occur only once, and 6.5% to 7.5% lies in the top ten. Sequencing input: blood, either unsorted or a sorted T cell fraction (not recorded which). All receptors come from a human donor who was either an allogeneic HSCT recipient or a stem cell or donor lymphocyte infusion donor (not recorded which). It is not recorded whose cells these are; they may come from a transplant donor. Both conserved end residues are part of each CDR3.

J | V | CDR3
TRBJ2-2 | TRBV5-1 | CASSRMTGPGELFF
TRBJ2-3 | TRBV6-5 | CASSFYTGTSASTDTQYF
TRBJ2-3 | TRBV24-1 | CATRRREGQTSTQYF
TRBJ1-4 | TRBV19 | CASMSEKLFF
TRBJ2-1 | TRBV12-3/TRBV12-4 | CASSLPLDGGQFF
TRBJ2-1 | TRBV14 | CASSQVQRSEQFF
TRBJ2-3 | TRBV5-1 | CASSSVDRTSTDTQYF
TRBJ2-7 | TRBV4-3 | CASSQDPASPEQYF
TRBJ1-2 | TRBV20-1 | CSAEQGLEGYTF
TRBJ1-4 | TRBV7-2 | CASSLAGSTNEKLFF